These 15 T cell receptor beta chains originate from one sample sequenced in a study of technical replicates of blood from a handful of donors listed by TCRdb under 2017. The receptor library was made with the immunoSEQ multiplex PCR assay. TCRdb took over this immuneACCESS table, retaining in-frame rearrangements with V and J assigned. Such tables are incomplete; in checked studies, under half of the missing clones stem from an unresolved V gene, and the remainder is unexplained. Within this sample are more than 65,000 clones, with roughly 90% of them counted one time only. Jointly, the top ten make up about 0.39% of the sample. The sequencing sample was made of T cells isolated from PBMCs. All receptors come from a human donor in good health.

CDR3: CASSFPGTSGFYEQYF. The DNA for the CDR3 is TGTGCCAGCAGTTTTCCCGGGACTAGCGGGTTTTACGAGCAGTACTTC. This chain connects TRBV28 to TRBJ2-7; 12 bases line up with TRBD2. The V and J ends lost 3 bases and 4 bases, in that order; junction bases with no gene match: 7. Germline V gene lookup returns CDR1 MDHEN and CDR2 SYDVKM. The CDR3 loop spans 16 amino acids.

V is TRBV7-2 and J is TRBJ2-2, with 8 bases identical to TRBD2. CDR1 and CDR2 from the germline V gene are SGHTA and FQGNSA. The CDR3 consists of 14 residues. V was clipped by 5 bases and J by 5 bases; unmatched bases: 4. CDR3 protein: CASSPGRETGELFF. The CDR3 DNA follows: TGTGCCAGCAGCCCCGGGAGGGAGACCGGGGAGCTGTTTTTT.

V and J are TRBV4-1 and TRBJ2-3; 9 positions match TRBD2. The CDR3 is made up of 17 amino acids. Germline CDR1 reads MGHRA; CDR2 reads YSYEKL. Trimming took 3 bases from V and 0 from J; bases not matched to a gene: 7. The CDR3 nucleotides read TGCGCCAGCAGCCAGCTAGGACTAGCGTATAGCACAGATACGCAGTATTTT. Its protein is CASSQLGLAYSTDTQYF.

The chain links TRBV7-9 to TRBJ2-1, with 10 nucleotides matching TRBD2. Germline V gene data show CDR1 as SEHNR and CDR2 as FQNEAQ (reference sequence). The trim removed 5 bases at V and 12 bases at J, leaving 19 bases unmatched. The CDR3 loop spans 17 amino acids. CDR3 protein: CASSPEAGGPLVFSQFF. CDR3 DNA sequence: TGTGCCAGCAGCCCAGAAGCGGGAGGGCCGTTGGTATTCTCGCAGTTCTTC.

This clone was observed a single time. This rearrangement joins TRBV7-2 to TRBJ2-7; D is unclear. V gave up 2 bases and J gave up 6 bases, with 5 bases separating them. The V gene's germline CDR1 is SGHTA and CDR2 FQGNSA. The CDR3 has 11 residues. The CDR3 loop reads CASSLLSEQYF. DNA of the CDR3: TGTGCCAGCAGCTTACTCTCCGAGCAGTACTTC. Supplemented by reference TRBV7-2 and TRBJ2-7, the full variable domain reads GAGVSQSPSNKVTEKGKDVELRCDPISGHTALYWYRQSLGQGLEFLIYFQGNSAPDKSGLPSDRFSAERTGGSVSTLTIQRTQQEDSAVYLCASSLLSEQYFGPGTRLTVT.

The chain couples TRBV11-3 to TRBJ2-7; a possible D gene is TRBD1 (6 bases). Germline values: CDR1 SGHNT, CDR2 YENEEA. This CDR3 comprises 13 residues. V lost 5 bases to trimming and J lost 3 bases, with 11 bases between them. The CDR3 loop reads CASSHGQNYEQYF. DNA for the CDR3: TGTGCCAGCAGCCATGGACAGAACTACGAGCAGTACTTC. The entire variable domain, with the rest obtained from reference TRBV11-3 and TRBJ2-7, is as follows: EAGVVQSPRYKIIEKKQPVAFWCNPISGHNTLYWYLQNLGQGPELLIRYENEEAVDDSQLPKDRFSAERLKGVDSTLKIQPAELGDSAVYLCASSHGQNYEQYFGPGTRLTVT.

V gene TRBV2 combines with J gene TRBJ2-1; perhaps TRBD1 as D (6 bases). V gave up 6 bases and J gave up 5 bases, with 17 bases separating them. The CDR3 runs 15 residues. CDR1 is SNHLY and CDR2 is FYNNEI in the germline V gene. DNA for the CDR3: TGTGCCAGCAGCGGACGGGACAACCCCCACAATGAGCAGTTCTTC. This gives the protein CASSGRDNPHNEQFF.

The chain links TRBV19 to TRBJ1-4, with D possibly TRBD1 on 6 matching bases. Germline assignment: CDR1 LNHDA and CDR2 SQIVND (reference sequence). CDR3 length: 15 amino acids. The ends were cut back, 5 bases at V and 4 bases at J, with 14 bases in the middle. The CDR3 DNA follows: TGTGCCAGTAGTCCTATCAGGGGATATAATGAAAAACTGTTTTTT. This codes for CASSPIRGYNEKLFF.

This clone was seen more than once but under ten times. The gene calls are TRBV30 and TRBJ1-1; weak D call: TRBD1 (5 bases). The CDR3 is made up of 12 amino acids. Per germline, CDR1 GTSNPN and CDR2 SVGIG (reference sequence). V lost 5 bases, J lost 4 bases, and 11 bases lay in between. CDR3 coding DNA: TGTGCCTGGGCAGGGTTGGGCACTGAAGCTTTCTTT. Translated, it gives CAWAGLGTEAFF.

CDR3 coding DNA: TGTGCCAGCACCGTGGGGAGCGGGAGGGCCGAAGAGCAGTACTTC. Translation gives CASTVGSGRAEEQYF. The chain uses TRBV2 and TRBJ2-7; 10 bases match TRBD2. The CDR3 runs 15 residues. Germline values: CDR1 SNHLY, CDR2 FYNNEI. The V gene end was trimmed by 7 bases and the J gene end by 7 bases; junction bases not matched to a gene: 13.

This chain links TRBV27 with TRBJ1-2; 7 bases align to TRBD1. CDR3 length: 16 amino acids. Germline V gene data show CDR1 as MNHEY and CDR2 as SMNVEV (reference sequence). Trimming took 0 bases from V and 7 from J; bases not matched to a gene: 11. CDR3 loop: CASSLSLMTGYGGYTF. The DNA for the CDR3 is TGTGCCAGCAGTTTATCGTTGATGACAGGGTACGGTGGCTACACCTTC.

V usage is TRBV28 and J usage is TRBJ2-1, with 8 bases lining up with TRBD2. This CDR3 region has 15 residues. J was trimmed by 8 bases and V by 6 bases; bases with no gene match: 12. Germline assignment: CDR1 MDHEN and CDR2 SYDVKM. CDR3 nucleotides: TGTGCCAGCAGGGTAGGTGGTAGCGGGAAGGATGAGCAGTTCTTC. It codes for CASRVGGSGKDEQFF. Full variable domain (outside the CDR3, taken from reference TRBV28 and TRBJ2-1): DVKVTQSSRYLVKRTGEKVFLECVQDMDHENMFWYRQDPGLGLRLIYFSYDVKMKEKGDIPEGYSVSREKKERFSLILESASTNQTSMYLCASRVGGSGKDEQFFGPGTRLTVL.

The chain couples TRBV6-4 to TRBJ2-3; D possibly corresponds to TRBD2 (5 bases). CDR1 and CDR2 from the germline V gene are MRHNA and SNTAGT. This CDR3 spans 17 amino acids. The V and J ends lost 2 bases and 0 bases respectively, with 15 bases between them. Here the CDR3 reads CASSDTAGSSSTDTQYF. In DNA, the CDR3 is TGTGCCAGCAGTGACACCGCGGGCTCTTCTAGCACAGATACGCAGTATTTT.

The chain is built from TRBV10-3 and TRBJ1-4; TRBD1 matches 10 bases. There are 14 residues in the CDR3. Trimming took 4 bases from V and 8 from J; bases not matched to a gene: 4. Germline V gene data show CDR1 as ENHRY and CDR2 as SYGVKD. CDR3 amino acids: CAISGDRGGEKLFF. The CDR3 DNA follows: TGTGCCATCAGTGGGGACAGGGGTGGGGAAAAACTGTTTTTT.

CDR3 coding DNA: TGTGCCAGCAGTACAATACAGGGGGTAGGTCTGTACACTGAAGCTTTCTTT. This codes for CASSTIQGVGLYTEAFF. The chain joins TRBV28 to TRBJ1-1; 8 bases match TRBD1. The CDR3 extends over 17 amino acids. Per germline, CDR1 MDHEN and CDR2 SYDVKM. Trimming removed 5 bases from V and 3 bases from J; junction bases left unmatched: 14.